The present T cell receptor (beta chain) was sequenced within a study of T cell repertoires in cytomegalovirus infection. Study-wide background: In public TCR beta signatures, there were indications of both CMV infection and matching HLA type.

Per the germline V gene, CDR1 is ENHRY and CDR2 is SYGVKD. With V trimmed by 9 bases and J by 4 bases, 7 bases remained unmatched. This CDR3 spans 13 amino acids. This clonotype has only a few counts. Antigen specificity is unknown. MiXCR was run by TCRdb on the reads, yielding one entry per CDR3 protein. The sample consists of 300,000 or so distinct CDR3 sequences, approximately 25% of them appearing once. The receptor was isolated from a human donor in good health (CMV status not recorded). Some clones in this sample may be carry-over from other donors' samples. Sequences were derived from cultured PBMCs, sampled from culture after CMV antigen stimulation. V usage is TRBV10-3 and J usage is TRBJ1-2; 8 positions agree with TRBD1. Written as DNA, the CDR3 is TGTGCCATATCTTCGGACAGGGCCTATGGCTACACCTTC. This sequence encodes CAISSDRAYGYTF.